What follows are 18 T cell receptor beta chains derived from one specimen sequenced in a study of blood T cell repertoires in COVID-19. The data were produced by immunoSEQ multiplex PCR, yet TCRdb's version contains in-frame clones alone and is incomplete. The sample records some 14,000 clones, 81% being singletons. The sequenced sample consisted of peripheral blood. The receptors were sampled from a human donor in a cohort sampled during active COVID-19.

The chain recombines TRBV10-3 with TRBJ2-7, with 10 bases that match TRBD1. The V gene end was trimmed by 9 bases and the J gene end by 3 bases; junction bases not matched to a gene: 11. This CDR3 comprises 15 residues. Germline-derived CDR1 and CDR2 are ENHRY and SYGVKD. CDR3: CAIRGQGIGYYEQYF. For the CDR3, the DNA is TGTGCCATTAGGGGACAGGGGATCGGGTACTACGAGCAGTACTTC.

The chain's CDR3 is CASSSGTGSGANVLTF. DNA for the CDR3: TGCGCCAGCAGCTCCGGGACAGGCTCTGGGGCCAACGTCCTGACTTTC. The chain has TRBV5-1 and TRBJ2-6; 8 positions match TRBD1. The V and J ends lost 3 bases and 0 bases, in that order; junction bases with no gene match: 2. Per the germline V gene, CDR1 is SGHRS and CDR2 is YFSETQ. The CDR3 has 16 amino acids.

The chain uses TRBV7-3 and TRBJ2-1; 12 bases are shared with TRBD2. Trimming took 5 bases from V and 8 from J; bases not matched to a gene: 7. From germline, CDR1 is SGHTA and CDR2 FQGTGA. The CDR3 runs 15 residues. CDR3 sequence (DNA): TGTGCCAGCAGCCCTAGACTAGCGGGAGTAGATGAGCAGTTCTTC. This sequence encodes CASSPRLAGVDEQFF.

The rearrangement uses TRBV30 and TRBJ1-1; possibly TRBD1 for D (6 bases). The CDR3 length is 13 residues. The V end lost 3 bases, the J end lost 8 bases, and 16 bases lay between the germline ends. The V gene's germline CDR1 is GTSNPN and CDR2 SVGIG (reference sequence). The CDR3 loop reads CAWSFYGGAEAFF. The CDR3, as DNA: TGTGCCTGGAGCTTCTATGGGGGCGCGGAAGCTTTCTTT. Complete variable domain (other parts from reference TRBV30 and TRBJ1-1): SQTIHQWPATLVQPVGSPLSLECTVEGTSNPNLYWYRQAAGRGLQLLFYSVGIGQISSEVPQNLSASRPQDRQFILSSKKLLLSDSGFYLCAWSFYGGAEAFFGQGTRLTVV.

The CDR3 here is CASNTGGRMHTEAFF. DNA for the CDR3: TGTGCCAGCAATACAGGGGGTAGGATGCACACTGAAGCTTTCTTT. This sequence joins TRBV7-9 and TRBJ1-1; TRBD1 agrees at 8 bases. V was pared by 7 bases and J by 3 bases, with 10 bases of the junction left unmatched. The V gene's germline CDR1 is SEHNR and CDR2 FQNEAQ (reference sequence). This CDR3 is 15 amino acids long.

This sequence joins TRBV28 and TRBJ2-7; D may be TRBD2 (5 bases). CDR3 length: 14 residues. Trimming left V 8 bases short and J 0 bases short, with 14 bases between. Germline CDR1 reads MDHEN; CDR2 reads SYDVKM. CDR3 sequence reads: CASRGLAHSYEQYF. As DNA, the CDR3 is TGTGCCAGCCGAGGACTGGCCCACTCCTACGAGCAGTACTTC.

V gene TRBV5-8 combines with J gene TRBJ2-7; D remains ambiguous. The CDR3 sequence is 16 residues long. Germline CDR1 and CDR2: SGHTS and YDEGEE. V was trimmed by 3 bases and J by 2 bases, leaving 18 bases between them. This CDR3 reads CASSSSTQRRAYEQYF. The DNA for the CDR3 is TGTGCCAGCAGCTCCTCGACGCAGCGAAGAGCCTACGAGCAGTACTTC.

The chain is built from TRBV5-4 and TRBJ1-2, with 10 positions matching TRBD1. Germline V gene data show CDR1 as SGHNT and CDR2 as YYREEE (reference sequence). The CDR3 totals 14 residues. Germline trimming cut 5 bases from V and 5 bases from J; bases unmatched to any gene: 6. The CDR3, as DNA: TGTGCCAGCAGACGGACAGGGGGTGGATATGGCTACACCTTC. Residues: CASRRTGGGYGYTF.

In this sample, this clone is medium-sized. The chain uses TRBV5-6 and TRBJ1-2; D gene unclear. The CDR3 contains 14 residues. CDR1 is SGHDT and CDR2 is YYEEEE in the germline V gene. Trimming removed 1 base at V and 1 base at J, with 8 bases between. For the CDR3, the DNA is TGTGCCAGCAGCTTGAACGGCGGTAACTATGGCTACACCTTC. It is translated as CASSLNGGNYGYTF.

The chain employs TRBV7-2 and TRBJ2-6, with 7 bases lining up with TRBD1. The J segment lost 0 bases and the V segment lost 6 bases, leaving 8 bases of the junction unmatched. From germline, CDR1 is SGHTA and CDR2 FQGNSA. The CDR3 contains 17 residues. Here the CDR3 reads CASSPGTAVSGANVLTF. The CDR3 DNA follows: TGTGCCAGCAGTCCCGGGACAGCGGTCTCTGGGGCCAACGTCCTGACTTTC.

The chain is built from TRBV5-1 and TRBJ1-1, with D possibly matching TRBD1 (5 bases). Trimming cost V 4 bases and J 5 bases, with 18 bases left between them. Germline assignment: CDR1 SGHRS and CDR2 YFSETQ. The CDR3 extends over 15 amino acids. The CDR3 DNA follows: TGCGCCAGCAGCCCAAGGGACCCTGGGGGGACTGAAGCTTTCTTT. It encodes CASSPRDPGGTEAFF.

J is TRBJ2-3 and V is TRBV9; 10 nucleotides align to TRBD2. The germline CDR1 and CDR2 sequences are SGDLS and YYNGEE. The CDR3 spans 15 residues. Trimming at V came to 0 bases and at J to 4 bases, leaving 2 bases not matched to a gene. CDR3 sequence: CASSVVGLAADTQYF. The CDR3 DNA sequence: TGTGCCAGCAGCGTAGTAGGACTAGCGGCAGATACGCAGTATTTT.

The rearrangement uses TRBV29-1 and TRBJ2-5; 9 bases align to TRBD2. The CDR3 runs 15 residues. CDR1 is SQVTM and CDR2 is ANQGSEA in the germline V gene. Trimming cost V 6 bases and J 4 bases; bases outside gene matches: 12. This chain's CDR3 is CSVTTGTSWGETQYF. CDR3 in DNA: TGCAGCGTAACAACCGGGACTAGCTGGGGAGAGACCCAGTACTTC. The whole variable domain, filled in from reference TRBV29-1 and TRBJ2-5, reads SAVISQKPSRDICQRGTSLTIQCQVDSQVTMMFWYRQQPGQSLTLIATANQGSEATYESGFVIDKFPISRPNLTFSTLTVSNMSPEDSSIYLCSVTTGTSWGETQYFGPGTRLLVL.

This chain links TRBV5-6 with TRBJ1-1; TRBD1 agrees at 9 bases. The V and J ends lost 4 bases and 0 bases, in that order; junction bases with no gene match: 10. Germline CDR1 is SGHDT and CDR2 is YYEEEE. The CDR3 consists of 17 residues. DNA for the CDR3: TGTGCCAGCAGCGCCGGGACAGGGTACTATATGAACACTGAAGCTTTCTTT. Encoded protein: CASSAGTGYYMNTEAFF.

This chain uses TRBV28 with TRBJ2-5, with D possibly matching TRBD2 (5 bases). CDR1 is MDHEN, CDR2 SYDVKM, per germline. The CDR3 runs to 18 residues. The ends were cut back, 1 base at V and 2 bases at J, with 20 bases in the middle. CDR3 sequence reads: CASSLLDSAVGPQETQYF. DNA for the CDR3: TGTGCCAGCAGTTTATTGGACTCAGCAGTCGGCCCACAAGAGACCCAGTACTTC.

V and J are TRBV5-1 and TRBJ2-3, with 7 nucleotides matching TRBD2. Looked up from germline, CDR1 is SGHRS and CDR2 is YFSETQ. Losses at the gene ends were 7 bases for V and 0 bases for J; bases not matched to a gene: 2. The length of the CDR3 is 13 residues. The CDR3 is CASHSGSTDTQYF. CDR3 bases: TGCGCCAGCCATAGCGGGAGCACAGATACGCAGTATTTT.

The chain recombines TRBV19 with TRBJ1-2; D perhaps matches TRBD1 (5 bases). Germline V lookup: CDR1 LNHDA, CDR2 SQIVND (reference sequence). This CDR3 has 13 amino acids. The V and J ends lost 0 bases and 4 bases respectively, with 6 bases between them. CDR3: CASSIDRVYGYTF. The CDR3 DNA follows: TGTGCCAGTAGTATAGACAGGGTCTATGGCTACACCTTC.

The J gene is TRBJ2-3, the V gene TRBV18; tentatively, D is TRBD2 (6 bases). The germline V gene has CDR1 KGHSH and CDR2 LQKENI. V shed 3 bases and J shed 2 bases, with 15 bases lying between them. The CDR3 length is 16 residues. The CDR3 reads CASSPHGGINTDTQYF. The CDR3 region has the DNA TGTGCCAGCTCACCTCACGGGGGAATTAACACAGATACGCAGTATTTT.